This T cell receptor (beta chain) emerged from a study of brain T cells in children with intractable seizures. Overall study results and limits: Clones missing pre-surgery may reflect undersampling of that blood sample. HCMV serostatus was not known, and viral specificity came from CDR3 similarity only.

About this clone: No antigen is known for it.

The repertoire was sequenced with immunoSEQ multiplex PCR; TCRdb's copy has only in-frame clones and lacks some. The sample lists a few hundred thousand clones, about 94% occurring once. The sample's time point: blood from clinic visit 5 months post-surgery; TSC patient then seizure free. The sequenced cases were selected for having the highest brain T cell transcript signatures. Patients received at least one anti-epileptic drug before surgery. V was clipped by 5 bases and J by 10 bases; unmatched bases: 6. The CDR3 contains 13 residues. Germline CDR1 is MNHEY and CDR2 is SMNVEV (reference sequence).

The sample in question was peripheral blood, obtained 4 to 5 months after surgery. The clonotype comes from a boy younger than two with tuberous sclerosis and intractable seizures. The V gene is TRBV27, the J gene TRBJ1-1, with 11 bases lining up with TRBD1. CDR3 sequence: CASSIGQGARAFF. CDR3 nucleotide sequence: TGTGCCAGCAGTATTGGACAGGGGGCTAGAGCTTTCTTT.